A selection of T cell receptor beta chains follows, all from one sample in a study of identical twins. MiXCR was run by TCRdb on the 5' RACE reads, yielding one entry per CDR3 protein. The repertoire holds just under 650,000 distinct CDR3 sequences, around 7.5% seen once, with around 1.6% in the top ten. Another study also made use of these data, one on yellow fever vaccine responses in identical twins.

The sequenced sample was PBMCs. These receptors were collected from a woman under 30 in good health. The CDR3 runs from the conserved cysteine through the conserved F or W. D genes are given only for firm matches. The listing skips clone size in some rows; elsewhere it reads once, few, many or a size class.

d_gene,abundance,j_gene,v_gene,CDR3aa,CDR3nt
.,.,TRBJ2-1,TRBV12-3/TRBV12-4,CASSRGGSRNEQFF,TGTGCCAGCAGTCGAGGAGGGAGTAGGAATGAGCAGTTCTTC
.,few,TRBJ1-2,TRBV12-3/TRBV12-4,CASSLGYGCTF,TGTGCCAGCAGTTTGGGCTATGGCTGCACCTTC
.,many,TRBJ1-5,TRBV2,CASGQGNSNQPQHF,TGTGCCTCCGGGCAGGGGAATAGCAATCAGCCCCAGCATTTT
.,few,TRBJ2-5,TRBV6-1,CASSRTGVGETQYF,TGTGCCAGCAGTCGGACGGGGGTGGGAGAGACCCAGTACTTC
.,many,TRBJ1-3,TRBV25-1,CASSEVGYSSGNTIYF,TGTGCCAGCAGTGAAGTCGGTTATAGCTCTGGAAACACCATATATTTT
TRBD2,few,TRBJ2-2,TRBV6-5,CASSYSAGGLTLNTGELFF,TGTGCCAGCAGTTACTCCGCGGGAGGCCTCACCCTGAACACCGGGGAGCTGTTTTTT
.,few,TRBJ1-1,TRBV5-1,CASSSHGGRVTEAFF,TGCGCCAGCAGCTCCCATGGGGGGCGCGTAACTGAAGCTTTCTTT
.,few,TRBJ1-5,TRBV28,CASNRPRGNQPQHF,TGTGCCAGCAACCGTCCCCGGGGCAATCAGCCCCAGCATTTT
.,many,TRBJ2-7,TRBV12-3/TRBV12-4,CASSPSLAITYEQYF,TGTGCCAGCAGTCCCTCCCTAGCGATCACCTACGAGCAGTACTTC
TRBD1,few,TRBJ2-3,TRBV20-1,CSAREAGGPSTDTQYF,TGCAGTGCTAGGGAGGCAGGGGGCCCTAGCACAGATACGCAGTATTTT
TRBD1,.,TRBJ1-5,TRBV7-2,CASSPQTGEQPQHF,TGTGCCAGCAGCCCCCAGACAGGGGAACAGCCCCAGCATTTT
.,.,TRBJ2-1,TRBV7-8,CASRGGGGDEQFF,TGTGCCAGCAGAGGGGGGGGTGGCGATGAGCAGTTCTTC
.,many,TRBJ1-2,TRBV5-1,CASKKGGGLDYGYTF,TGCGCCAGCAAGAAAGGCGGGGGGCTGGACTATGGCTACACCTTC
TRBD2,.,TRBJ2-7,TRBV20-1,CSARPPLAGTYEQYF,TGCAGTGCTAGACCCCCGTTAGCGGGAACCTACGAGCAGTACTTC
.,many,TRBJ1-6,TRBV2,CASTPGDYNSPLHF,TGTGCCAGCACCCCAGGGGACTATAATTCACCCCTCCACTTT
.,.,TRBJ2-1,TRBV7-6,CASSQTRGVINEQFF,TGTGCCAGCAGCCAGACCCGGGGAGTTATCAATGAGCAGTTCTTC
.,.,TRBJ2-2,TRBV14,CASSPRILGNTGELFF,TGTGCCAGCAGCCCACGGATCCTGGGAAACACCGGGGAGCTGTTTTTT
.,many,TRBJ2-1,TRBV5-1,CASSLVDQVYNEQFF,TGCGCCAGCAGCTTGGTCGATCAGGTCTACAATGAGCAGTTCTTC
.,few,TRBJ1-2,TRBV6-5,CASSYRAGINYGYTF,TGTGCCAGCAGTTACCGGGCAGGGATCAACTATGGCTACACCTTC
TRBD2,.,TRBJ2-2,TRBV24-1,CATSDWIGRSGTGELFF,TGTGCCACCAGTGATTGGATCGGGAGGAGCGGCACCGGGGAGCTGTTTTTT
.,.,TRBJ2-3,TRBV28,CASSSPRGPHTDTQYF,TGTGCCAGCAGTTCCCCTCGAGGTCCCCACACAGATACGCAGTATTTT
.,many,TRBJ2-1,TRBV3-1,CASSLDLVSSSYNEQFF,TGTGCCAGCAGCCTCGACTTGGTTTCGAGCTCCTACAATGAGCAGTTCTTC
TRBD1,.,TRBJ1-4,TRBV2,CASRETGVTNEKLFF,TGTGCCAGCAGGGAAACAGGGGTAACTAATGAAAAACTGTTTTTT
TRBD2,many,TRBJ2-3,TRBV6-1,CASRPGGTLTDTQYF,TGTGCCAGCAGACCCGGGGGGACTCTCACAGATACGCAGTATTTT
.,many,TRBJ1-2,TRBV5-1,CASSARPGQNSGYTF,TGCGCCAGCAGCGCGAGACCCGGACAGAACTCTGGCTACACCTTC
.,few,TRBJ1-4,TRBV29-1,CSVEHNEKLFF,TGCAGCGTTGAACATAATGAAAAACTGTTTTTT
.,few,TRBJ2-3,TRBV6-2/TRBV6-3,CASSYPRDSPWGPDTQYF,TGTGCCAGCAGTTACCCGCGCGACAGTCCCTGGGGCCCAGATACGCAGTATTTT
.,.,TRBJ2-5,TRBV11-3,CASSLDLPTGPRTTQYF,TGTGCCAGCAGCTTAGATCTCCCCACGGGACCTAGAACGACCCAGTACTTC
TRBD2,many,TRBJ2-5,TRBV18,CASSPLGLEETQYF,TGTGCCAGCTCACCACTGGGACTAGAAGAGACCCAGTACTTC
TRBD1,many,TRBJ1-2,TRBV12-3/TRBV12-4,CASSSLRQGLSGYTF,TGTGCCAGCAGTTCCCTAAGACAGGGTTTGTCTGGCTACACCTTC
.,.,TRBJ2-5,TRBV11-3,CASSSVGVQETQYF,TGTGCCAGCAGCTCAGTGGGGGTACAAGAGACCCAGTACTTC